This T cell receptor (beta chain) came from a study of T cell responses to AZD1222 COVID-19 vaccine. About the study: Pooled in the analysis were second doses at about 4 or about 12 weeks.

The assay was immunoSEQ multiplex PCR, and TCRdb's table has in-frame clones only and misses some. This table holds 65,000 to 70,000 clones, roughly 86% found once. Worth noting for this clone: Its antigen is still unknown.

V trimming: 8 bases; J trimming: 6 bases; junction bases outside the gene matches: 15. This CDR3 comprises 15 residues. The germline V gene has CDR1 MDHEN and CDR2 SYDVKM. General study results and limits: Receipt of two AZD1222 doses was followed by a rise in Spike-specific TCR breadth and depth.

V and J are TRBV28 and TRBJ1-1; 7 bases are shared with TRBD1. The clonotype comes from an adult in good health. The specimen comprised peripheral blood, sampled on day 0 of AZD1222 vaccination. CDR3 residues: CASSPAEGATAEAFF. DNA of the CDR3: TGTGCCAGCTCACCTGCGGAGGGGGCCACGGCTGAAGCTTTCTTT.